This T cell receptor (beta chain) was sequenced in a study of T cell responses to AZD1222 COVID-19 vaccine. The length of the CDR3 is 13 residues. Deletions cut 3 bases from V and 7 bases from J, with 10 bases between. Assay: immunoSEQ multiplex PCR; the TCRdb copy retains only in-frame clones and omits some. Among 130,000 or so clones listed, 94% were seen once. The sequenced sample was peripheral blood, obtained on day 0 of AZD1222 vaccination. V and J are TRBV12-3 or TRBV12-4 and TRBJ2-1; D is unresolved. The sequence derives from an adult in good health. This CDR3 reads CASSFRRTNEQFF. The DNA of the CDR3 is TGTGCCAGCAGTTTTCGGAGAACGAATGAGCAGTTCTTC.